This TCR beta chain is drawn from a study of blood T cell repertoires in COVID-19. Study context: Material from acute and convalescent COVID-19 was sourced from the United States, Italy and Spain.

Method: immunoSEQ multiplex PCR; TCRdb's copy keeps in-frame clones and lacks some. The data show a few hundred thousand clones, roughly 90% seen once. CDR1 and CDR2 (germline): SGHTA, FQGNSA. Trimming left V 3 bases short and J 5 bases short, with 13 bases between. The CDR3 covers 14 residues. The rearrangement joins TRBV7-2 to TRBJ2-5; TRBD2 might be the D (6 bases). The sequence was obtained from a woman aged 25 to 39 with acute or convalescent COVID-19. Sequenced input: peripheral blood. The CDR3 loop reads CASSFGGGTETQYF. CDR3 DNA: TGTGCCAGCAGCTTTGGTGGGGGGACGGAGACCCAGTACTTC.